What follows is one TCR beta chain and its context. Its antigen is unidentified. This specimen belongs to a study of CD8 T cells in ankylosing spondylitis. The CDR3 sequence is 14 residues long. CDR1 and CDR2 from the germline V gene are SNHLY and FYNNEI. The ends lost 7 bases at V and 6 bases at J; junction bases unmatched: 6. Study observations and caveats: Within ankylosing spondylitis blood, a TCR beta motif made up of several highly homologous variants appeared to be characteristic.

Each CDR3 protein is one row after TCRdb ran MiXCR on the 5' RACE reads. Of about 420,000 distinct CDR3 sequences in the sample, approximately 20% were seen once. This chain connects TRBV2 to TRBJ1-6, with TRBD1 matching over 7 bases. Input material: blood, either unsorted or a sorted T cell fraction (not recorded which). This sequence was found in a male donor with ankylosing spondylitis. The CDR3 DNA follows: TGTGCCAGCACCATGACAGGGATTAATTCACCCCTCCACTTT. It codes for CASTMTGINSPLHF.